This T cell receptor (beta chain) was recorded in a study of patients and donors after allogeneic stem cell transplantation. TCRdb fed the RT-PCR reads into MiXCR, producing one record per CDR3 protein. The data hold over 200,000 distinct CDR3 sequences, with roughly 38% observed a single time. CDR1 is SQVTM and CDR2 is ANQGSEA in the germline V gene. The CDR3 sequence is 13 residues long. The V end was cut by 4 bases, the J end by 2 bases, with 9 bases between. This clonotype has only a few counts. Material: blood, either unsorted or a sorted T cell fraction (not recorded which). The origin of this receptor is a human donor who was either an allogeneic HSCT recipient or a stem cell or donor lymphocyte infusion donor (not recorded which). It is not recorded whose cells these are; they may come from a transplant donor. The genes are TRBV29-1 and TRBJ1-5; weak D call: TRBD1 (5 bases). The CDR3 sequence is CSVAREGNQPQHF. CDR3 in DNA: TGCAGCGTTGCCAGGGAAGGCAATCAGCCCCAGCATTTT.